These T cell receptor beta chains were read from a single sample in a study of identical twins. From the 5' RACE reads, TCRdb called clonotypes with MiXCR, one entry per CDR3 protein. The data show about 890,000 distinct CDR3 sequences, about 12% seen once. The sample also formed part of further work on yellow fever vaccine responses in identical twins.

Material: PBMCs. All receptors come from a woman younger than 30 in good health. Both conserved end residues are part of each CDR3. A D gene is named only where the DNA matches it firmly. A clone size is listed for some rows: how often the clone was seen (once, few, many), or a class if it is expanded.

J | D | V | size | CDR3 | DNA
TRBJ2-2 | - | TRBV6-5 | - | CASSYSGGRGTGELFF | TGTGCCAGCAGTTACTCTGGGGGGCGCGGCACCGGGGAGCTGTTTTTT
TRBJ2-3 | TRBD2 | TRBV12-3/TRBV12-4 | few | CASKGTSYGTDTQYF | TGTGCCAGCAAGGGGACTAGCTATGGCACAGATACGCAGTATTTT
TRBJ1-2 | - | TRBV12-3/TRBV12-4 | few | CASSLVIGRILSGYTF | TGTGCCAGCAGTTTAGTAATTGGCAGGATTCTTAGTGGCTACACCTTC
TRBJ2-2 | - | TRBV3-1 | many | CASSQVTAPTGELFF | TGTGCCAGCAGCCAAGTAACCGCCCCCACCGGGGAGCTGTTTTTT
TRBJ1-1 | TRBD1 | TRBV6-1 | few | CASSRTTGGRPTEAFF | TGTGCCAGCAGCCGAACGACAGGGGGACGCCCCACTGAAGCTTTCTTT
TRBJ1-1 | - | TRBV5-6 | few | CASSRDSGYEAFF | TGTGCCAGCAGCAGAGATTCGGGGTATGAAGCTTTCTTT
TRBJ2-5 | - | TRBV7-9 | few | CASGLGGGTRKETQYF | TGTGCCAGCGGCTTAGGGGGAGGGACAAGAAAAGAGACCCAGTACTTC
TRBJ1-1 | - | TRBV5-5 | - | CASSRGGSLTEAFF | TGTGCCAGCAGCAGAGGGGGGTCACTCACTGAAGCTTTCTTT
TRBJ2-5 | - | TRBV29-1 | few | CSVEPLAQETQYF | TGCAGCGTTGAGCCGCTGGCTCAAGAGACCCAGTACTTC
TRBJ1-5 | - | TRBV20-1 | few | CSAPLPGFTTVPQHF | TGCAGTGCCCCACTTCCGGGTTTTACAACTGTGCCCCAGCATTTT
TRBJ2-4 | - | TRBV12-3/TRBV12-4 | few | CASSLAPYKNIQYF | TGTGCCAGCAGTTTAGCCCCCTATAAAAACATTCAGTACTTC
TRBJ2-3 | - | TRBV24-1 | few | CATSDFSGGAKDTQYF | TGTGCCACCAGTGATTTTAGTGGGGGGGCCAAAGATACGCAGTATTTT
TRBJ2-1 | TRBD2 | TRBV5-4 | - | CASSSGLAGVNNEQFF | TGTGCCAGCAGCTCTGGACTAGCGGGAGTGAATAATGAGCAGTTCTTC
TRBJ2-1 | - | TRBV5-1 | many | CASSLGRISSYNEQFF | TGCGCCAGCAGCTTGGGACGGATAAGCTCCTACAATGAGCAGTTCTTC
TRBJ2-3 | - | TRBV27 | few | CASTDHRDTQYF | TGTGCCAGCACGGACCATCGGGATACGCAGTATTTT
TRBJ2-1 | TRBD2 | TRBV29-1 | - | CSTRTSGYNEQFF | TGCAGCACCCGGACTAGCGGGTACAATGAGCAGTTCTTC
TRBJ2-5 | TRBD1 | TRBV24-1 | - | CATSDFGQGKWETQYF | TGTGCCACCAGTGATTTTGGACAGGGAAAGTGGGAGACCCAGTACTTC
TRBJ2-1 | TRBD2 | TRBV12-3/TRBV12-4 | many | CASSPGVAGGVEQFF | TGTGCCAGCAGCCCCGGGGTAGCGGGGGGGGTGGAGCAGTTCTTC
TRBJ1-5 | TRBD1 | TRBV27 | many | CASSFSGGGQPQHF | TGTGCCAGCAGTTTTTCAGGGGGAGGTCAGCCCCAGCATTTT
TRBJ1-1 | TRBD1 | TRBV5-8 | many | CASSTNNRGTEAFF | TGTGCCAGCAGCACGAACAACAGGGGCACTGAAGCTTTCTTT
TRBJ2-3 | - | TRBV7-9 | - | CASSPEYRGDTQYF | TGTGCCAGCAGCCCCGAGTATCGGGGAGATACGCAGTATTTT
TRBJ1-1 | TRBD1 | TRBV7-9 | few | CASSLEQTGGTEAFF | TGTGCCAGCAGCTTAGAACAGACAGGGGGAACTGAAGCTTTCTTT
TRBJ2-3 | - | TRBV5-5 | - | CASSLGFTDFTDTQYF | TGTGCCAGCAGCTTGGGGTTTACGGACTTCACAGATACGCAGTATTTT
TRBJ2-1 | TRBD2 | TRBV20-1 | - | CSAREFLSSGSLYNEQFF | TGCAGTGCTAGAGAGTTTTTGTCTAGCGGGAGTTTATACAATGAGCAGTTCTTC
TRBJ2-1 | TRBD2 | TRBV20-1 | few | CSARERGGLAGGVAYNEQFF | TGCAGTGCTAGAGAAAGGGGGGGACTAGCGGGAGGGGTCGCCTACAATGAGCAGTTCTTC
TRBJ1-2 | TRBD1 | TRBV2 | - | CASSEALGRGTGGYTF | TGTGCCAGCAGTGAAGCGCTGGGCAGGGGGACTGGTGGCTACACCTTC
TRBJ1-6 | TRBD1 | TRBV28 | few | CASRLYGTANSPLHF | TGTGCCAGCAGATTATACGGGACAGCCAATTCACCCCTCCACTTT
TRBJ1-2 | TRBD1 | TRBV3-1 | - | CASSRRATGESTF | TGTGCCAGCAGCCGCCGGGCGACAGGGGAAAGCACCTTC
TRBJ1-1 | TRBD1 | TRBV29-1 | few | CSATGGASLDTEAFF | TGCAGCGCCACAGGGGGCGCTTCATTGGACACTGAAGCTTTCTTT
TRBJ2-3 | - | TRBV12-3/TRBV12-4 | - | CASTVTLSLSTDTQYF | TGTGCCAGCACCGTTACCCTATCCCTGAGTACAGATACGCAGTATTTT
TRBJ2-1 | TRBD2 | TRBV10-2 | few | CASSDVAGAAYEQFF | TGCGCCAGCAGCGATGTAGCGGGGGCGGCTTATGAGCAGTTCTTC
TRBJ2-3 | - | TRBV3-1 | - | CASSQRGGRGTDTQYF | TGTGCCAGCAGCCAAAGGGGGGGAAGAGGCACAGATACGCAGTATTTT
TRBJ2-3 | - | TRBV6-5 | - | CASSYSQDEGLPQYF | TGTGCCAGCAGTTACTCGCAGGACGAGGGCCTCCCGCAGTATTTT
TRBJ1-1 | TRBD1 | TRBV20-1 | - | CSARFDRGSTLLRLNTEAFF | TGCAGTGCTAGATTCGACAGGGGTTCCACCCTCCTAAGGTTAAACACTGAAGCTTTCTTT
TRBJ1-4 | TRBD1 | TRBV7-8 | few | CASSSERGQLDEKLFF | TGTGCCAGCAGCTCCGAGAGGGGGCAATTGGATGAAAAACTGTTTTTT
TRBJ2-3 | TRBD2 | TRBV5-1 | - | CASSDVIAGGPGDTQYF | TGCGCCAGCAGCGACGTGATAGCGGGGGGGCCCGGAGATACGCAGTATTTT
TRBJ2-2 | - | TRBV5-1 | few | CASSLGGIAAPNTGELFF | TGCGCCAGCAGCTTGGGGGGGATAGCGGCACCGAACACCGGGGAGCTGTTTTTT
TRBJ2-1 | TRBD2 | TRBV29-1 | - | CSVEKVRGSSGNEQFF | TGCAGCGTTGAAAAGGTTCGGGGGTCTAGCGGAAATGAGCAGTTCTTC
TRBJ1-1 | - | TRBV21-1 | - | CASSTNRDLNTEAFF | TGTGCCAGCAGCACAAACAGGGATCTGAACACTGAAGCTTTCTTT
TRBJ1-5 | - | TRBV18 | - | CASSPLPDSNQPQHF | TGTGCCAGCTCACCGCTCCCGGACAGCAATCAGCCCCAGCATTTT
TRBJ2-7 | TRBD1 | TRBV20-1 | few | CSATPGQLHEQYF | TGCAGTGCAACCCCGGGACAGCTCCACGAGCAGTACTTC
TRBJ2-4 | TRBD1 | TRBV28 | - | CASTPPGGWSKNIQYF | TGTGCCAGCACCCCCCCAGGGGGCTGGTCCAAAAACATTCAGTACTTC
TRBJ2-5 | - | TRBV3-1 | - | CASSQVEGLGTQYF | TGTGCCAGCAGCCAAGTGGAGGGGTTGGGGACCCAGTACTTC
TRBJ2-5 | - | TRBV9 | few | CASRPPAGETQYF | TGTGCCAGCAGGCCCCCCGCTGGAGAGACCCAGTACTTC
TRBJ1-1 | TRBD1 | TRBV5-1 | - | CASSLGTGAVPEAFF | TGCGCCAGCAGCTTGGGGACAGGGGCCGTACCTGAAGCTTTCTTT
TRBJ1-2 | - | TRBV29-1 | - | CSVEGRTGYGYTF | TGCAGCGTCGAGGGGCGGACGGGCTATGGCTACACCTTC
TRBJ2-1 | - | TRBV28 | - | CASSSEQCQFF | TGTGCCAGCAGTTCAGAGCAATGTCAGTTCTTC
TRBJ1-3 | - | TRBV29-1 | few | CSGGQGPGNTIYF | TGCAGCGGGGGGCAGGGCCCTGGAAACACCATATATTTT